Listed here are 10 T cell receptor beta chains from one sample, sequenced in a study of molecular identifiers for immune sequencing clone quantification. TCRdb called the PCR reads again in MiXCR, with one record for every CDR3 protein. The sample has about 320,000 distinct CDR3 sequences, 20% to 25% seen once. The sequencing sample was made of naive CD8+ T cells from blood, with Jurkat cell RNA spiked in. Subset described: FACS-sorted CD8+CD4-CCR7+CD45RA+ naive T cells. These receptors were taken from a human donor in good health. Some libraries in this study had Jurkat cell RNA spiked in.

This clonotype was counted at least ten times. The chain is built from TRBV5-4 and TRBJ2-5; perhaps TRBD1 as D (6 bases). Germline CDR1 reads SGHNT; CDR2 reads YYREEE (reference sequence). With 1 base removed from V and 1 base from J, the gap between germline ends came to 8 bases. The CDR3 loop spans 14 amino acids. The chain's CDR3 is CASSLWDTQETQYF. CDR3 sequence (DNA): TGTGCCAGCAGCTTGTGGGACACCCAAGAGACCCAGTACTTC.

The chain recombines TRBV27 with TRBJ2-1; D possibly uses TRBD1 or TRBD2 (7 bases each). The CDR3 totals 16 residues. Per the germline V gene, CDR1 is MNHEY and CDR2 is SMNVEV (reference sequence). V shed 4 bases and J shed 7 bases, with 20 bases lying between them. The CDR3 reads CASSSQTGRRGNEQFF. CDR3 in DNA: TGTGCCAGCAGTTCCCAGACAGGGCGGCGGGGGAATGAGCAGTTCTTC.

In this sample, this clonotype turned up a few times. The chain joins TRBV27 to TRBJ1-1; D not certain. The CDR3 contains 14 residues. Trimming removed 2 bases at V and 0 bases at J, with 7 bases between. The germline gives CDR1 MNHEY, CDR2 SMNVEV (reference sequence). The CDR3: CASSLKPVNTEAFF. The CDR3 nucleotides are TGTGCCAGCAGTTTAAAGCCGGTGAACACTGAAGCTTTCTTT.

This clonotype appeared many times. V is TRBV4-2 and J is TRBJ1-1; D is unresolved. The germline V gene has CDR1 LGHNA and CDR2 YNFKEQ. V was trimmed by 1 base and J by 8 bases, leaving 5 bases between them. This CDR3 has 11 amino acids. CDR3 DNA: TGTGCCAGCAGCCAAGCCGGCGAAGCTTTCTTT. Its translation: CASSQAGEAFF.

With regard to this clonotype: This may be a read error, as it is one base from a much larger clone. This chain joins TRBV2 and TRBJ1-1; possible D gene TRBD1, 6 bases. CDR1 and CDR2 from the germline V gene are SNHLY and FYNNEI. This CDR3 is built from 13 residues. The CDR3 DNA reads as TGTGCCAGCATTGGACAGAGTAACACTGAAGCTCTCTTT. This translates into CASIGQSNTEALF.

As concerns this clonotype: This may be a read error, as it is one base from a much larger clone. The chain links TRBV3-1 to TRBJ2-4; TRBD2 aligns across 7 bases. There are 13 residues in the CDR3. Germline CDR1 reads LGHDT; CDR2 reads YNNKEL (reference sequence). Trimming took 4 bases from V and 16 from J; bases not matched to a gene: 13. Written as DNA, the CDR3 is TGTGCCAGCAGCCCCGGACGGGAGGCCCCTCTATACTTC. Its translation: CASSPGREAPLYF.

Worth noting for this clonotype: This clone may be a read error of a much larger clone one base away. This chain connects TRBV13 to TRBJ2-5; the match to TRBD1 covers 8 bases. The CDR3 covers 13 residues. Germline assignment: CDR1 PRHDT and CDR2 FYEKMQ (reference sequence). CDR3 in DNA: TGTGCCTGCAGCTCGGGACAGGAAGAGACCCAGTACTTC. Encoded protein: CACSSGQEETQYF.

The rearrangement joins TRBV10-3 to TRBJ2-7; 10 positions match TRBD2. The germline V gene has CDR1 ENHRY and CDR2 SYGVKD. The CDR3 loop spans 15 amino acids. The J segment lost 2 bases and the V segment lost 4 bases, leaving 5 bases of the junction unmatched. The CDR3, as DNA: TGTGCCATCAGTGTTACTAGCGGGGACCCCTACGAGCAGTACTTC. Residues: CAISVTSGDPYEQYF.

J is TRBJ1-1 and V is TRBV28; D unresolved. Per the germline V gene, CDR1 is MDHEN and CDR2 is SYDVKM. This CDR3 comprises 13 residues. V was shortened by 7 bases and J by 6 bases, with 15 bases between the two germline ends. CDR3 DNA: TGTGCCAGCACCCCAGTCGGGTCTCCTGAAGCTTTCTTT. Translating it yields CASTPVGSPEAFF. The whole variable domain, remainder taken from reference TRBV28 and TRBJ1-1, is DVKVTQSSRYLVKRTGEKVFLECVQDMDHENMFWYRQDPGLGLRLIYFSYDVKMKEKGDIPEGYSVSREKKERFSLILESASTNQTSMYLCASTPVGSPEAFFGQGTRLTVV.

This chain uses TRBV4-3 with TRBJ2-7; 8 positions agree with TRBD1. Germline lookup yields CDR1 LGHNA and CDR2 YSLEER. This CDR3 region has 14 residues. The V gene end was trimmed by 4 bases and the J gene end by 6 bases; junction bases not matched to a gene: 8. The CDR3 sequence is CASSRGVTGVEQYF. DNA for the CDR3: TGCGCCAGCAGCCGAGGTGTGACAGGGGTCGAGCAGTACTTC.